The entry below gives a single T cell receptor (beta chain) sequence along with its context. Its antigen is unknown. This entry comes from a study of identifying expanded T cells in peripheral blood. Broader study findings: Differentially abundant clones: roughly 1.2 between replicates, approximately 16 at around 14 days, under 25 at four.

No infections or other immune events were documented during collection. The V gene lost 6 bases and the J gene lost 2 bases, with 13 bases spanning the gap. The CDR3 has 15 amino acids. Germline CDR1 and CDR2: SGHTA and FQGNSA. Sequencing was performed with immunoSEQ multiplex PCR; in TCRdb, only in-frame clones are kept and a portion is missing. In the table there are approximately 86,000 clones, around 83% of which are singletons. The TCR comes from a person between 18 and 70 years old in good health. Sequencing input: blood. The gene calls are TRBV7-2 and TRBJ1-4; D uncertain. CDR3 sequence: CASRRVVSTNEKLFF. Here the CDR3 DNA reads TGTGCCAGCAGACGAGTAGTTTCCACTAATGAAAAACTGTTTTTT. Full variable domain (rest looked up from reference TRBV7-2 and TRBJ1-4): GAGVSQSPSNKVTEKGKDVELRCDPISGHTALYWYRQSLGQGLEFLIYFQGNSAPDKSGLPSDRFSAERTGGSVSTLTIQRTQQEDSAVYLCASRRVVSTNEKLFFGSGTQLSVL.